A single sample is the source of the 25 T cell receptor beta chains below, sequenced in a study of blood T cell repertoires in COVID-19. Repertoires were generated with immunoSEQ multiplex PCR, while TCRdb's copy carries only in-frame clones and drops some. Here the sample spans 130,000 to 150,000 clones, more than 70% being singletons. Material for sequencing was peripheral blood. The receptors were gathered from a woman in her fifties or sixties with acute or convalescent COVID-19.

The chain combines TRBV4-3 with TRBJ1-2; TRBD1 matches 7 bases. The CDR3 is 15 amino acids. Per germline, CDR1 LGHNA and CDR2 YSLEER. With V trimmed by 3 bases and J by 4 bases, 8 bases remained unmatched. The CDR3 DNA follows: TGCGCCAGCAGCCATATAACGACAGGGCTCTATGGCTACACCTTC. Translated, it gives CASSHITTGLYGYTF.

This sequence joins TRBV27 and TRBJ1-2; maybe TRBD1 (6 bases). Germline CDR1 is MNHEY and CDR2 is SMNVEV (reference sequence). The CDR3 has 13 residues. The CDR3 DNA is TGTGCTTCGGGGGGCCCTCGTAACTATGGCTACACCTTC. Protein: CASGGPRNYGYTF.

CDR3 residues: CSAARDMAFF. The CDR3, as DNA: TGCAGTGCGGCCCGGGACATGGCTTTCTTT. The V gene is TRBV20-1, the J gene TRBJ1-1; the D gene is possibly TRBD1 (6 bases). Germline CDR1 and CDR2: DFQATT and SNEGSKA (reference sequence). V lost 6 bases, J lost 11 bases, and 13 bases lay in between. The CDR3 runs 10 residues.

This clone was detected once. The chain combines TRBV6-2 or TRBV6-3 with TRBJ2-1; 9 nucleotides agree with TRBD2. V shed 7 bases, J shed 5 bases, and the junction held 3 bases outside the gene matches. The CDR3 runs to 13 residues. CDR1 and CDR2 (germline): MNHEY, SVGEGT. Written as DNA, the CDR3 is TGTGCCAGCACCCCTAGCGGGGACAATGAGCAGTTCTTC. It specifies CASTPSGDNEQFF.

This clone showed up just once. V and J are TRBV12-3 or TRBV12-4 and TRBJ1-2; unclear D gene. The CDR3 runs to 12 residues. V was pared by 4 bases and J by 7 bases, with 10 bases between. For the CDR3, the DNA is TGTGCCAGCAGTTCCAACCGAGGTGGCTACACCTTC. It is translated as CASSSNRGGYTF.

V usage is TRBV19 and J usage is TRBJ1-6; tentative D call: TRBD1 (6 bases). Per germline, CDR1 LNHDA and CDR2 SQIVND (reference sequence). Trimming removed 5 bases from V and 5 bases from J, with 13 bases in between. This CDR3 is built from 15 residues. The CDR3 DNA reads TGTGCCAGTAGTCGGAAGGGGGGGAATAATTCACCCCTCCACTTT. Translation gives CASSRKGGNNSPLHF. The entire variable domain, with the rest obtained from reference TRBV19 and TRBJ1-6, is as follows: DGGITQSPKYLFRKEGQNVTLSCEQNLNHDAMYWYRQDPGQGLRLIYYSQIVNDFQKGDIAEGYSVSREKKESFPLTVTSAQKNPTAFYLCASSRKGGNNSPLHFGNGTRLTVT.

This clone came up once. This rearrangement joins TRBV29-1 to TRBJ1-3; maybe TRBD1 (5 bases). Trimming took off 3 bases at V and 0 bases at J, with 6 bases between the two ends. Per the germline V gene, CDR1 is SQVTM and CDR2 is ANQGSEA. The CDR3 loop spans 13 amino acids. CDR3 amino acids: CSVDGGSGNTIYF. CDR3 nucleotides: TGCAGCGTTGACGGGGGCTCTGGAAACACCATATATTTT. The full variable domain, completed using reference TRBV29-1 and TRBJ1-3, is SAVISQKPSRDICQRGTSLTIQCQVDSQVTMMFWYRQQPGQSLTLIATANQGSEATYESGFVIDKFPISRPNLTFSTLTVSNMSPEDSSIYLCSVDGGSGNTIYFGEGSWLTVV.

The V call is TRBV18, the J call TRBJ1-1; tentatively, D is TRBD1 (5 bases). The CDR3 is 13 amino acids. V shed 5 bases and J shed 2 bases, with 9 bases lying between them. Germline loops: CDR1 KGHSH, CDR2 LQKENI. The CDR3, as DNA: TGTGCCAGCTCAATGGGGCGCAACACTGAAGCTTTCTTT. Its translation is CASSMGRNTEAFF.

V gene TRBV10-1 combines with J gene TRBJ2-1, with 8 positions matching TRBD2. CDR3 length: 16 amino acids. V shed 6 bases and J 5 bases; nucleotides not matched to a gene: 12. Germline CDR1 and CDR2: WNHNN and SYGVQD (reference sequence). The DNA for the CDR3 is TGCGCCAGCAGCGTTAAGGCGGGGGGAGGGGACAATGAGCAGTTCTTC. Translating gives CASSVKAGGGDNEQFF.

Turning to this clone: The same CDR3 can be traced to other DNA sequences in this sample. This chain joins TRBV27 and TRBJ2-7; 7 nucleotides match TRBD2. This CDR3 contains 14 residues. Germline CDR1 reads MNHEY; CDR2 reads SMNVEV (reference sequence). Unmatched junction bases numbered 5, after V lost 4 bases and J lost 2 bases. The CDR3 DNA reads TGTGCCAGCAGTTCCCGCGGGGGTCCCTACGAGCAGTACTTC. This encodes CASSSRGGPYEQYF.

This clone appeared a few times. This chain joins TRBV6-6 and TRBJ1-5; no clear D gene. In germline, CDR1 is MNHNY, CDR2 SVGAGI (reference sequence). The CDR3 has 15 residues. Between the trimmed V and J ends, which lost 4 bases and 0 bases, there was a span of 10 bases. The CDR3 bases are TGTGCCAGCAGTTGGACTGGTTATAGCAATCAGCCCCAGCATTTT. Translated, it gives CASSWTGYSNQPQHF.

V gene TRBV7-9 combines with J gene TRBJ1-6; the D gene is possibly TRBD1 (5 bases). CDR1 SEHNR and CDR2 FQNEAQ come from the germline V gene (reference sequence). The CDR3 consists of 15 residues. The V end was cut by 4 bases, the J end by 9 bases, with 16 bases between. In DNA, the CDR3 is TGTGCCAGCAGCTCCAGGGAGGGAGGGAGTTCACCCCTCCACTTT. Protein product: CASSSREGGSSPLHF.

This clone was seen a handful of times. The CDR3 DNA follows: TGTGCCAGCAACACCCAAGGGGATCAGCCCCAGCATTTT. This translates into CASNTQGDQPQHF. The rearrangement joins TRBV6-6 to TRBJ1-5, with D tentatively TRBD1 (5 bases). Trimming left V 7 bases short and J 5 bases short, with 12 bases between. The V gene's germline CDR1 is MNHNY and CDR2 SVGAGI (reference sequence). This CDR3 has 13 residues.

The count of this clone is one. The chain is built from TRBV7-2 and TRBJ1-2; D gene unclear. The CDR3 is 13 amino acids. Trimming removed 1 base from V and 8 bases from J, with 11 bases in between. Germline V gene data show CDR1 as SGHTA and CDR2 as FQGNSA. The CDR3 nucleotides are TGTGCCAGCAGCTTAGGCTCGGGATACGGCTACACCTTC. Protein product: CASSLGSGYGYTF.

This sequence joins TRBV30 and TRBJ1-1, with D tentatively TRBD1 (5 bases). Germline CDR1 is GTSNPN and CDR2 is SVGIG (reference sequence). Trimming removed 2 bases from V and 9 bases from J, with 10 bases in between. This CDR3 has 11 amino acids. CDR3 sequence reads: CAWSQGPQAFF. Here the CDR3 DNA reads TGTGCCTGGAGTCAGGGTCCACAAGCTTTCTTT.

This chain uses TRBV6-5 with TRBJ1-2, with D maybe TRBD1 (6 bases). The CDR3 length is 15 residues. Trimming left V 2 bases short and J 4 bases short, with 14 bases between. The germline V gene has CDR1 MNHEY and CDR2 SVGAGI. As DNA, the CDR3 is TGTGCCAGCAGTTACGCAGGGGCCCTTAGCTATGGCTACACCTTC. This translates into CASSYAGALSYGYTF.

The chain combines TRBV30 with TRBJ1-3; D call uncertain. The CDR3 is 14 amino acids. Per the germline V gene, CDR1 is GTSNPN and CDR2 is SVGIG (reference sequence). The V end lost 0 bases, the J end lost 2 bases, and 8 bases lay between the germline ends. The CDR3 DNA follows: TGTGCCTGGAGTGTAGGGAGCCCTGGAAACACCATATATTTT. Translating it yields CAWSVGSPGNTIYF.

CDR3 amino acids: CASSPRQGTVDNSPLHF. The CDR3 coding sequence is TGTGCCAGCTCACCACGGCAGGGGACGGTAGATAATTCACCCCTCCACTTT. This chain uses TRBV18 with TRBJ1-6; possibly TRBD1 for D (6 bases). CDR3 size: 17 residues. Between the trimmed V and J ends, which lost 1 base and 5 bases, there was a span of 15 bases. From germline, CDR1 is KGHSH and CDR2 LQKENI. Full variable domain (rest looked up from reference TRBV18 and TRBJ1-6): NAGVMQNPRHLVRRRGQEARLRCSPMKGHSHVYWYRQLPEEGLKFMVYLQKENIIDESGMPKERFSAEFPKEGPSILRIQQVVRGDSAAYFCASSPRQGTVDNSPLHFGNGTRLTVT.

The V and J genes are TRBV29-1 and TRBJ2-1, with TRBD1 as a possible D gene (6 bases). The CDR3 extends over 14 amino acids. V was clipped by 8 bases and J by 4 bases, with 18 bases between them. In germline, CDR1 is SQVTM, CDR2 ANQGSEA. The CDR3 reads CSLVVGTTYNEQFF. The CDR3, as DNA: TGCAGCCTCGTAGTGGGGACAACTTACAATGAGCAGTTCTTC.

In its sample, this clone was seen many times. V usage is TRBV6-2 or TRBV6-3 and J usage is TRBJ1-1; TRBD1 aligns across 8 bases. The CDR3 contains 14 residues. From germline, CDR1 is MNHEY and CDR2 SVGEGT. The V and J ends lost 4 bases and 8 bases, in that order; junction bases with no gene match: 9. As DNA, the CDR3 is TGTGCCAGCAGTTTACGGACAGGGCGTTCGGAAGCTTTCTTT. Its translation is CASSLRTGRSEAFF.

This sequence joins TRBV30 and TRBJ1-4; tentative D call: TRBD1 (5 bases). V shed 1 base and J shed 7 bases, with 16 bases lying between them. Germline V gene sequence: CDR1 GTSNPN, CDR2 SVGIG (reference sequence). This CDR3 region has 15 residues. The DNA for the CDR3 is TGTGCCTGGAGTGGTTTTGGGGCCTTAGGTGAAAAACTGTTTTTT. Translating it yields CAWSGFGALGEKLFF. Filled out from reference TRBV30 and TRBJ1-4, the complete variable domain reads SQTIHQWPATLVQPVGSPLSLECTVEGTSNPNLYWYRQAAGRGLQLLFYSVGIGQISSEVPQNLSASRPQDRQFILSSKKLLLSDSGFYLCAWSGFGALGEKLFFGSGTQLSVL.

V gene TRBV6-2 or TRBV6-3 combines with J gene TRBJ2-5, with D possibly matching TRBD2 (6 bases). With 2 bases removed from V and 5 bases from J, the gap between germline ends came to 21 bases. The CDR3 length is 17 residues. Germline CDR1 reads MNHEY; CDR2 reads SVGEGT. Written as DNA, the CDR3 is TGTGCCAGCAGTTACGCGGAGTGGGGGGTTTTCACCGAGACCCAGTACTTC. Residues: CASSYAEWGVFTETQYF.

This chain joins TRBV27 and TRBJ1-6, with a possible D match to TRBD1 (6 bases). The CDR3 sequence is 17 residues long. With 0 bases removed from V and 7 bases from J, the gap between germline ends came to 16 bases. CDR1 and CDR2 from the germline V gene are MNHEY and SMNVEV (reference sequence). Written as DNA, the CDR3 is TGTGCCAGCAGTTTATCGGGGGCAGGGCAATGGAATTCACCCCTCCACTTT. Its protein is CASSLSGAGQWNSPLHF.

The chain couples TRBV5-1 to TRBJ1-1, with D possibly being TRBD1 (5 bases). V dropped 2 bases and J dropped 1 base, with 9 bases sitting between them. The CDR3 runs to 14 residues. Germline V gene data show CDR1 as SGHRS and CDR2 as YFSETQ. The CDR3: CASSFSGGNTEAFF. The CDR3 DNA follows: TGCGCCAGCAGCTTTTCCGGGGGGAACACTGAAGCTTTCTTT.

CDR3 sequence: CASSQAGGAGYTF. In DNA, the CDR3 is TGCGCCAGCAGCCAAGCAGGGGGCGCTGGCTACACCTTC. The chain couples TRBV4-3 to TRBJ1-2; 8 positions agree with TRBD1. Germline-derived CDR1 and CDR2 are LGHNA and YSLEER. The V gene end was trimmed by 1 base and the J gene end by 7 bases; junction bases not matched to a gene: 2. This CDR3 region has 13 residues.